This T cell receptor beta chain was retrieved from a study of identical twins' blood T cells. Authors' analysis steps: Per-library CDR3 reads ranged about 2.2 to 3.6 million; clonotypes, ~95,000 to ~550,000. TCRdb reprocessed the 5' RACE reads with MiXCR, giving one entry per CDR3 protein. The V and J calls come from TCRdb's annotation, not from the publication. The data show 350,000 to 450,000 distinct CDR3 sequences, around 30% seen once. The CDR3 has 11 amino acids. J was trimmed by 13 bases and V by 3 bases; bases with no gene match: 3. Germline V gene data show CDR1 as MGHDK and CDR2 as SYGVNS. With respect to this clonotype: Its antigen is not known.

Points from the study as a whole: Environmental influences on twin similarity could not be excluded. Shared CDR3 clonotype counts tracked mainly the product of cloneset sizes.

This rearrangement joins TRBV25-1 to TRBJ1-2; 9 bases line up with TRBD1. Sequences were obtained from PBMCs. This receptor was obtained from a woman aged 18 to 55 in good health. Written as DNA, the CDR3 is TGTGCCAGCAGTGAGGGACAGGGATCCACCTTC. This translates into CASSEGQGSTF.